The next 14 T cell receptor beta chains were all read from a single sample in a study of blood T cell repertoires in COVID-19. Data came from immunoSEQ multiplex PCR; TCRdb stores just in-frame clones and leaves some out. This sample has approximately 340,000 clones; just over 90% occur once, and the top ten carry around 0.94%. The sequencing input was PBMCs or T cells enriched from blood (not recorded which). These receptors were collected from a woman aged 35 to 49 who had been exposed to COVID-19.

The CDR3 DNA is TGTGCCAGCAGCGTCGTACAGGGCTACGAGCAGTACTTC. Its translation is CASSVVQGYEQYF. The V and J genes are TRBV9 and TRBJ2-7; D may be TRBD1 (6 bases). V lost 2 bases, J lost 3 bases, and 9 bases lay in between. There are 13 residues in the CDR3. CDR1 is SGDLS, CDR2 YYNGEE, per germline.

The rearrangement joins TRBV7-2 to TRBJ1-2; perhaps TRBD1 as D (6 bases). This CDR3 is built from 15 residues. The V end lost 0 bases, the J end lost 5 bases, and 13 bases lay between the germline ends. In germline, CDR1 is SGHTA, CDR2 FQGNSA. CDR3 loop: CASSLATGLSYGYTF. The DNA for the CDR3 is TGTGCCAGCAGCTTAGCGACAGGCCTGTCGTATGGCTACACCTTC. The full variable domain, completed using reference TRBV7-2 and TRBJ1-2, is GAGVSQSPSNKVTEKGKDVELRCDPISGHTALYWYRQSLGQGLEFLIYFQGNSAPDKSGLPSDRFSAERTGGSVSTLTIQRTQQEDSAVYLCASSLATGLSYGYTFGSGTRLTVV.

The chain is built from TRBV18 and TRBJ1-1; D remains unclear. The germline V and J ends were trimmed by 5 bases and 4 bases, with 8 bases remaining between them. The CDR3 consists of 12 residues. Per germline, CDR1 KGHSH and CDR2 LQKENI. The CDR3, as DNA: TGTGCCAGCTCAGCCGAGGGCACTGAAGCTTTCTTT. Its protein product is CASSAEGTEAFF.

The chain uses TRBV6-5 and TRBJ1-1; 8 bases match TRBD1. Trimming at V came to 2 bases and at J to 0 bases, leaving 2 bases not matched to a gene. The length of the CDR3 is 15 residues. Germline V gene data show CDR1 as MNHEY and CDR2 as SVGAGI. The CDR3 loop is CASSYPTGVNTEAFF. Written as DNA, the CDR3 is TGTGCCAGCAGTTACCCGACAGGGGTGAACACTGAAGCTTTCTTT.

The chain combines TRBV5-1 with TRBJ2-7, with 13 bases matching TRBD2. J gave up 2 bases and V 5 bases, and 10 bases lay outside the gene matches. This CDR3 has 17 residues. CDR1 is SGHRS, CDR2 YFSETQ, per germline. CDR3: CASSQAPTSGRPYEQYF. The CDR3 coding sequence is TGCGCCAGCAGTCAAGCCCCGACTAGCGGGAGGCCCTACGAGCAGTACTTC.

V usage is TRBV10-2 and J usage is TRBJ2-2; D remains unclear. Per germline, CDR1 WSHSY and CDR2 SAAADI. V was trimmed by 4 bases and J by 4 bases, leaving 7 bases between them. This CDR3 contains 13 residues. The CDR3 reads CASSALVTGELFF. The CDR3 nucleotides read TGCGCCAGCAGTGCGTTAGTCACCGGGGAGCTGTTTTTT.

V usage is TRBV7-2 and J usage is TRBJ2-3; D is unclear. Germline V gives CDR1 SGHTA, CDR2 FQGNSA. CDR3 size: 14 residues. The V gene lost 4 bases and the J gene lost 2 bases, with 10 bases spanning the gap. The CDR3 sequence is CASSYGQNTDTQYF. As DNA, the CDR3 is TGTGCCAGCAGCTACGGTCAAAACACAGATACGCAGTATTTT.

This clone has only one observation. This rearrangement joins TRBV9 to TRBJ1-1; TRBD1 might be the D (5 bases). This CDR3 region has 12 residues. Germline V gives CDR1 SGDLS, CDR2 YYNGEE. Deletions cut 3 bases from V and 2 bases from J, with 5 bases between. CDR3 in amino acids: CASSGTNTEAFF. The CDR3, as DNA: TGTGCCAGCAGCGGGACAAACACTGAAGCTTTCTTT. The full variable domain, with the rest looked up from reference TRBV9 and TRBJ1-1, is DSGVTQTPKHLITATGQRVTLRCSPRSGDLSVYWYQQSLDQGLQFLIQYYNGEERAKGNILERFSAQQFPDLHSELNLSSLELGDSALYFCASSGTNTEAFFGQGTRLTVV.

The chain carries TRBV5-1 and TRBJ2-3; weak D call: TRBD2 (5 bases). The CDR3 has 13 residues. CDR1 and CDR2 from the germline V gene are SGHRS and YFSETQ. V was trimmed by 4 bases and J by 2 bases, leaving 8 bases between them. The CDR3 nucleotides read TGCGCCAGCAGCCGGGGAAACACAGATACGCAGTATTTT. Its translation is CASSRGNTDTQYF.

This clone turned up a few times. J is TRBJ2-2 and V is TRBV7-8, with no clear D. Germline V gene sequence: CDR1 SGHVS, CDR2 FQNEAQ. CDR3 length: 13 amino acids. Trimming removed 0 bases from V and 5 bases from J, with 4 bases in between. The CDR3 loop is CASSLAATGELFF. The CDR3 nucleotides read TGTGCCAGCAGCTTAGCCGCGACCGGGGAGCTGTTTTTT.

The V call is TRBV3-1 (or the pseudogene TRBV3-2), the J call TRBJ2-2; 8 bases map to TRBD2. Per the germline V gene, CDR1 is LGHDT and CDR2 is YNNKEL (reference sequence). The CDR3 contains 17 residues. V dropped 4 bases and J dropped 6; count of bases not matched to a gene: 13. The CDR3 DNA follows: TGTGCCAGCAGCCTAGTTGGGACTAGATCATTCTCCGGGGAGCTGTTTTTT. This codes for CASSLVGTRSFSGELFF.

The chain uses TRBV30 and TRBJ1-4; D not certain. Trimming pared 4 bases from V and 5 bases from J, leaving 8 bases between. The CDR3 contains 12 residues. CDR1 GTSNPN and CDR2 SVGIG come from the germline V gene (reference sequence). The CDR3 DNA sequence: TGTGCCTGGAACTGGTCGAATGAAAAACTGTTTTTT. Translation gives CAWNWSNEKLFF.

The CDR3: CASRWAGDSPLHF. DNA of the CDR3: TGTGCCAGCAGATGGGCAGGGGATTCACCCCTCCACTTT. The chain couples TRBV6-5 to TRBJ1-6, with D perhaps TRBD1 (6 bases). This CDR3 comprises 13 residues. Deletions cut 6 bases from V and 8 bases from J, with 11 bases between. Germline V gives CDR1 MNHEY, CDR2 SVGAGI.

V usage is TRBV6-2 or TRBV6-3 and J usage is TRBJ1-1; tentatively, D is TRBD1 (5 bases). The CDR3 runs 14 residues. Germline CDR1 reads MNHEY; CDR2 reads SVGEGT. V shed 5 bases and J shed 6 bases, with 16 bases lying between them. The CDR3 DNA follows: TGTGCCAGCAGTGTCATCAGGGCGACGGCTGAAGCTTTCTTT. As protein: CASSVIRATAEAFF.